Shown below are 18 T cell receptor beta chains from a single sample sequenced in a study of blood T cell repertoires in COVID-19. TCRdb's table, derived via immunoSEQ multiplex PCR, lists solely in-frame clones and lacks some. The table records a few hundred thousand clones, around 87% of them present only once. Sequencing input: peripheral blood. These receptors all come from a man aged 18 to 29 with active or convalescent COVID-19.

This sequence joins TRBV7-9 and TRBJ2-1, with TRBD2 matching over 7 bases. Germline trimming cut 5 bases from V and 8 bases from J; bases unmatched to any gene: 12. In germline, CDR1 is SEHNR, CDR2 FQNEAQ (reference sequence). The CDR3 has 15 residues. CDR3 residues: CASSRGGSVLDEQFF. DNA of the CDR3: TGTGCCAGCAGCCGGGGAGGGAGCGTTTTGGATGAGCAGTTCTTC. Full variable domain (outside the CDR3, taken from reference TRBV7-9 and TRBJ2-1): DTGVSQNPRHKITKRGQNVTFRCDPISEHNRLYWYRQTLGQGPEFLTYFQNEAQLEKSRLLSDRFSAERPKGSFSTLEIQRTEQGDSAMYLCASSRGGSVLDEQFFGPGTRLTVL.

This chain uses TRBV7-8 with TRBJ2-3; no definite D call. From germline, CDR1 is SGHVS and CDR2 FQNEAQ. The germline V and J ends were trimmed by 10 bases and 6 bases, with 14 bases remaining between them. The CDR3 is 12 residues long. CDR3 sequence: CATKTWADTQYF. For the CDR3, the DNA is TGTGCCACCAAGACGTGGGCGGATACGCAGTATTTT. Filled out from reference TRBV7-8 and TRBJ2-3, the complete variable domain reads GAGVSQSPRYKVAKRGQDVALRCDPISGHVSLFWYQQALGQGPEFLTYFQNEAQLDKSGLPSDRFFAERPEGSVSTLKIQRTQQEDSAVYLCATKTWADTQYFGPGTRLTVL.

The chain joins TRBV19 to TRBJ1-1; D is unresolved. V gave up 7 bases and J gave up 6 bases, with 12 bases separating them. This CDR3 is 12 amino acids long. CDR1 and CDR2 (germline): LNHDA, SQIVND (reference sequence). The DNA for the CDR3 is TGTGCCAGTATGGGCCTTAGGCCTGAAGCTTTCTTT. It yields the protein CASMGLRPEAFF.

The rearrangement joins TRBV4-1 to TRBJ2-1, with D perhaps matching TRBD2 (6 bases). Trimming took 2 bases from V and 1 from J, leaving 9 bases between them. Germline values: CDR1 MGHRA, CDR2 YSYEKL. The CDR3 extends over 15 amino acids. CDR3 bases: TGCGCCAGCAGCCAATTGGAGGGTTCCTACAATGAGCAGTTCTTC. Protein sequence: CASSQLEGSYNEQFF.

V and J are TRBV18 and TRBJ2-1; TRBD2 matches 14 bases. Germline V lookup: CDR1 KGHSH, CDR2 LQKENI. This CDR3 region has 16 residues. The ends lost 6 bases at V and 5 bases at J; junction bases unmatched: 6. This CDR3 is CASSPLTSGRDNEQFF. Written as DNA, the CDR3 is TGTGCCAGCTCCCCGCTGACTAGCGGGAGGGACAATGAGCAGTTCTTC.

The J gene is TRBJ2-7, the V gene TRBV19, with TRBD2 as a possible D gene (6 bases). Trimming shortened V by 1 base and J by 6 bases, and 16 bases separated the two germline ends. CDR3 length: 15 amino acids. The germline CDR1 and CDR2 sequences are LNHDA and SQIVND (reference sequence). CDR3 bases: TGTGCCAGTAGTATAGCAGGGACTGCCCCGGGCGAGCAGTACTTC. It codes for CASSIAGTAPGEQYF.

This clone showed up just a few times. J is TRBJ1-5 and V is TRBV19; 7 bases map to TRBD1. The V gene's germline CDR1 is LNHDA and CDR2 SQIVND (reference sequence). V was clipped by 8 bases and J by 5 bases; unmatched bases: 12. The CDR3 runs to 15 residues. Written as DNA, the CDR3 is TGTGCCAGTGAAATTAGAGGGGACAGCTATCAGCCCCAGCATTTT. Its translation is CASEIRGDSYQPQHF.

The V call is TRBV4-3, the J call TRBJ1-1, with D possibly being TRBD1 (5 bases). V was cut by 4 bases and J by 4 bases, with 13 bases left in between. The CDR3 runs to 14 residues. CDR1 LGHNA and CDR2 YSLEER come from the germline V gene. This CDR3 is CASSPGVSSTEAFF. For the CDR3, the DNA is TGCGCCAGCAGCCCGGGGGTTTCTAGCACTGAAGCTTTCTTT.

This chain joins TRBV4-1 and TRBJ1-1; a possible D gene is TRBD1 (5 bases). Looked up from germline, CDR1 is MGHRA and CDR2 is YSYEKL. Trimming stripped 2 bases from V and 4 bases from J, with 17 bases between. The CDR3 length is 16 residues. The CDR3 nucleotides read TGCGCCAGCAGCCAAAAGAGAGGGGAGCGGGGCACTGAAGCTTTCTTT. It translates to CASSQKRGERGTEAFF.

The chain combines TRBV5-6 with TRBJ2-7; D may be TRBD2 (7 bases). Between the trimmed V and J ends, which lost 4 bases and 5 bases, there was a span of 13 bases. Germline CDR1 reads SGHDT; CDR2 reads YYEEEE. The CDR3 is 13 amino acids. The CDR3 DNA follows: TGTGCCAGCAGCCCCGTCGGGGGGCACGAGCAGTACTTC. It translates to CASSPVGGHEQYF.

V is TRBV29-1 and J is TRBJ2-7; 12 nucleotides agree with TRBD1. CDR3 length equals 13 residues. Germline V gene lookup returns CDR1 SQVTM and CDR2 ANQGSEA. Trimming removed 6 bases from V and 7 bases from J; junction bases left unmatched: 7. The CDR3 reads CSVGRDRGQEQYF. Here the CDR3 DNA reads TGCAGCGTGGGCCGGGACAGGGGGCAGGAGCAGTACTTC.

The chain carries TRBV5-6 and TRBJ2-3; no clear D. Trimming took off 1 base at V and 0 bases at J, with 6 bases between the two ends. From germline, CDR1 is SGHDT and CDR2 YYEEEE. The length of the CDR3 is 14 residues. The CDR3 DNA reads as TGTGCCAGCAGCTTGACAGCTAGCACAGATACGCAGTATTTT. Amino acids: CASSLTASTDTQYF.

This clone was detected once. J is TRBJ2-5 and V is TRBV28, with a possible D match to TRBD1 (6 bases). Trimming left V 5 bases short and J 1 base short, with 17 bases between. The CDR3 totals 16 residues. CDR1 is MDHEN and CDR2 is SYDVKM in the germline V gene. CDR3 sequence reads: CASSGPGQGFQETQYF. The DNA of the CDR3 is TGTGCCAGCAGTGGGCCGGGACAAGGGTTCCAAGAGACCCAGTACTTC.

The chain combines TRBV7-3 with TRBJ2-2; possible D gene TRBD2, 6 bases. This CDR3 contains 15 residues. The germline CDR1 and CDR2 sequences are SGHTA and FQGTGA. Trimming removed 3 bases from V and 0 bases from J, with 8 bases in between. CDR3 DNA sequence: TGTGCCAGCAGCTTTGGCGGGACGAACACCGGGGAGCTGTTTTTT. Its protein is CASSFGGTNTGELFF.

Remarks on this clone: Other DNA variants within this sample encode the same CDR3. The chain is built from TRBV7-9 and TRBJ2-7, with D unclear. Germline V gives CDR1 SEHNR, CDR2 FQNEAQ (reference sequence). This CDR3 has 12 residues. The V end lost 5 bases, the J end lost 4 bases, and 9 bases lay between the germline ends. The CDR3 spells CASSLGRYEQYF. In DNA form, the CDR3 reads TGTGCCAGCAGCCTAGGCAGGTACGAGCAGTACTTC.

The chain employs TRBV5-1 and TRBJ2-7; D perhaps matches TRBD1 (6 bases). Between the trimmed V and J ends, which lost 0 bases and 3 bases, there was a span of 16 bases. The CDR3 spans 16 residues. Germline V gene lookup returns CDR1 SGHRS and CDR2 YFSETQ. CDR3 in amino acids: CASSLGGTVRGYEQYF. CDR3 nucleotide sequence: TGCGCCAGCAGCTTGGGTGGTACGGTCAGGGGCTACGAGCAGTACTTC. Full variable domain (outside the CDR3, taken from reference TRBV5-1 and TRBJ2-7): KAGVTQTPRYLIKTRGQQVTLSCSPISGHRSVSWYQQTPGQGLQFLFEYFSETQRNKGNFPGRFSGRQFSNSRSEMNVSTLELGDSALYLCASSLGGTVRGYEQYFGPGTRLTVT.

The chain employs TRBV3-1 (or the pseudogene TRBV3-2) and TRBJ2-3; 7 nucleotides line up with TRBD2. Looked up from germline, CDR1 is LGHDT and CDR2 is YNNKEL (reference sequence). The CDR3 is 15 residues long. V shed 3 bases, J shed 0 bases, and the junction held 3 bases outside the gene matches. This chain's CDR3 is CASSQSGISTDTQYF. CDR3 in DNA: TGTGCCAGCAGCCAGAGCGGGATAAGCACAGATACGCAGTATTTT.

The chain couples TRBV5-1 to TRBJ1-1, with TRBD1 matching 9 bases. Germline CDR1 is SGHRS and CDR2 is YFSETQ. Trimming at V came to 5 bases and at J to 1 base, leaving 3 bases not matched to a gene. There are 14 residues in the CDR3. CDR3: CASRGQGPNTEAFF. Written as DNA, the CDR3 is TGCGCCAGCAGGGGACAGGGACCGAACACTGAAGCTTTCTTT.